The 8 T cell receptor beta chains in this list originate from one sample, sequenced in a study of cytomegalovirus exposure and HLA in healthy donors. The PCR used 60 Vbeta and 13 Jbeta primers. The method was immunoSEQ multiplex PCR; TCRdb's version includes in-frame clones alone and lacks a portion of them. Of approximately 200,000 clones in the sample, about 84% were seen once. Material for sequencing was PBMCs. These receptors all stem from a human donor in good health.

The chain uses TRBV28 and TRBJ2-1; 8 bases agree with TRBD2. Trimming removed 4 bases from V and 4 bases from J; junction bases left unmatched: 9. CDR3 size: 16 residues. Germline-derived CDR1 and CDR2 are MDHEN and SYDVKM. The CDR3 DNA is TGTGCCAGCAGTTCCTCAGCTAGCGGGCCTTACAATGAGCAGTTCTTC. Encoded protein: CASSSSASGPYNEQFF.

This chain joins TRBV6-5 and TRBJ2-1, with D possibly being TRBD1 (6 bases). Germline-derived CDR1 and CDR2 are MNHEY and SVGAGI. The CDR3 runs to 13 residues. Trimming pared 6 bases from V and 9 bases from J, leaving 15 bases between. The CDR3 sequence: CASSTNRASEQFF. CDR3 nucleotides: TGTGCCAGCAGCACTAACAGGGCCAGTGAGCAGTTCTTC.

CDR3 nucleotides: TGTGCCAGCAGCGCCTTAGCGGACCTCTCCTACAATGAGCAGTTCTTC. The encoded protein is CASSALADLSYNEQFF. The chain uses TRBV7-8 and TRBJ2-1; D possibly corresponds to TRBD2 (6 bases). This CDR3 contains 16 residues. The germline V gene has CDR1 SGHVS and CDR2 FQNEAQ. V was shortened by 5 bases and J by 0 bases, with 14 bases between the two germline ends.

The chain couples TRBV4-3 to TRBJ2-7; TRBD2 matches at 12 bases. Germline CDR1 LGHNA, CDR2 YSLEER. V shed 4 bases and J 5 bases; nucleotides not matched to a gene: 6. This CDR3 is built from 15 residues. The CDR3 here is CASSPASGRAHEQYF. For the CDR3, the DNA is TGCGCCAGCAGCCCCGCTAGCGGGAGGGCCCACGAGCAGTACTTC.

The gene calls are TRBV7-2 and TRBJ2-5, with 11 bases aligning to TRBD2. Germline lookup yields CDR1 SGHTA and CDR2 FQGNSA. V lost 6 bases to trimming and J lost 2 bases; unmatched junction nucleotides: 5. This CDR3 has 15 residues. DNA for the CDR3: TGTGCCAGCAGTCTCATAGCGGGAGGGCAAGAGACCCAGTACTTC. Encoded protein: CASSLIAGGQETQYF.

V usage is TRBV6-5 and J usage is TRBJ2-3; TRBD2 matches at 7 bases. The V gene end was trimmed by 0 bases and the J gene end by 2 bases; junction bases not matched to a gene: 5. This CDR3 has 16 amino acids. Germline CDR1 MNHEY, CDR2 SVGAGI. This CDR3 is CASSYSPSGFTDTQYF. In nucleotides, the CDR3 is TGTGCCAGCAGTTACTCGCCTAGCGGATTCACAGATACGCAGTATTTT.

The chain carries TRBV18 and TRBJ1-3, with D possibly TRBD1 on 6 matching bases. The V and J ends lost 3 bases and 0 bases respectively, with 9 bases between them. Germline-derived CDR1 and CDR2 are KGHSH and LQKENI. This CDR3 comprises 15 residues. The CDR3 protein is CASSPTGYSGNTIYF. CDR3 DNA sequence: TGTGCCAGCTCACCGACAGGTTACTCTGGAAACACCATATATTTT.

This chain links TRBV6-6 with TRBJ1-1; D may be TRBD1 (6 bases). The CDR3 is 14 amino acids. Trimming stripped 2 bases from V and 2 bases from J, with 9 bases between. Germline V CDR1 and CDR2: MNHNY, SVGAGI (reference sequence). The CDR3, as DNA: TGTGCCAGCAGTTACGCGGACAGTAACACTGAAGCTTTCTTT. Translation: CASSYADSNTEAFF.